Presented here are 17 T cell receptor beta chains from one specimen sequenced in a study of human CD8 memory T cell subsets. UMI-labeled 5' RACE generated the TCR beta libraries. TCRdb re-called the 5' RACE reads and catalogs CDR3 proteins one per entry, DNA excluded. Its listing shows some 8,000 distinct CDR3 sequences. The sequenced material came from CD8+ T cells from PBMCs. These TCRs come from a human donor in good health.

This CDR3 reads CSARVRGQINQPQHF. This rearrangement joins TRBV20-1 to TRBJ1-5; there is no DNA to check the TCRdb D call of TRBD1. Germline V CDR1 and CDR2: DFQATT, SNEGSKA (reference sequence). This CDR3 comprises 15 residues.

This chain joins TRBV5-4 and TRBJ2-2. CDR3 length: 13 residues. Germline lookup yields CDR1 SGHNT and CDR2 YYREEE (reference sequence). This chain's CDR3 is CASSGANTGELFF. The variable domain in full, with the rest retrieved from reference TRBV5-4 and TRBJ2-2, is ETGVTQSPTHLIKTRGQQVTLRCSSQSGHNTVSWYQQALGQGPQFIFQYYREEENGRGNFPPRFSGLQFPNYSSELNVNALELDDSALYLCASSGANTGELFFGEGSRLTVL.

V usage is TRBV9 and J usage is TRBJ1-2. Germline V lookup: CDR1 SGDLS, CDR2 YYNGEE. This CDR3 spans 14 amino acids. The CDR3: CASTVAVANYGYTF.

The chain has TRBV7-8 and TRBJ2-1; with no DNA, the TCRdb D assignment of TRBD2 cannot be verified. The length of the CDR3 is 16 residues. The germline gives CDR1 SGHVS, CDR2 FQNEAQ. The CDR3 sequence: CASSPLAGGPGNEQFF.

The CDR3 loop reads CASSQLTGGSQPQHF. The chain uses TRBV4-1 and TRBJ1-5; TCRdb calls TRBD1, which cannot be checked without DNA. The CDR3 contains 15 residues. Per the germline V gene, CDR1 is MGHRA and CDR2 is YSYEKL.

This rearrangement joins TRBV5-4 to TRBJ1-1; TCRdb gives TRBD1 as the D gene, but with no DNA this cannot be confirmed. The CDR3 has 13 amino acids. CDR1 and CDR2 (germline): SGHNT, YYREEE (reference sequence). The CDR3 reads CASSFTGGTEAFF.

This CDR3 reads CASSQSGPNSYNEQFF. The J gene is TRBJ2-1, the V gene TRBV4-1. Germline-derived CDR1 and CDR2 are MGHRA and YSYEKL. The CDR3 has 16 amino acids.

The J gene is TRBJ2-1, the V gene TRBV15. The CDR3 runs to 15 residues. Germline values: CDR1 LNHNV, CDR2 YYDKDF (reference sequence). This CDR3 reads CATSSTNQPYNEQFF. The whole variable domain, filled in from reference TRBV15 and TRBJ2-1, reads DAMVIQNPRYQVTQFGKPVTLSCSQTLNHNVMYWYQQKSSQAPKLLFHYYDKDFNNEADTPDNFQSRRPNTSFCFLDIRSPGLGDTAMYLCATSSTNQPYNEQFFGPGTRLTVL.

The chain recombines TRBV28 with TRBJ1-1; TCRdb selects TRBD1, and the lack of DNA leaves this call unchecked. Germline assignment: CDR1 MDHEN and CDR2 SYDVKM. This CDR3 spans 15 amino acids. The CDR3 reads CASSLPGQLYTEAFF. The full variable domain, rest sourced from reference TRBV28 and TRBJ1-1, is DVKVTQSSRYLVKRTGEKVFLECVQDMDHENMFWYRQDPGLGLRLIYFSYDVKMKEKGDIPEGYSVSREKKERFSLILESASTNQTSMYLCASSLPGQLYTEAFFGQGTRLTVV.

The rearrangement links TRBV12-3 or TRBV12-4 to TRBJ2-7; TCRdb outputs TRBD2, but without DNA this stays unchecked. The CDR3 loop spans 15 amino acids. CDR3 in amino acids: CASSFASGGTYEQYF.

The chain couples TRBV7-9 to TRBJ2-2. This CDR3 has 11 amino acids. Germline V gene data show CDR1 as SEHNR and CDR2 as FQNEAQ (reference sequence). The CDR3 reads CASSLGRELFF.

This clonotype ranks as medium-sized in terms of frequency. This rearrangement joins TRBV29-1 to TRBJ1-6; TCRdb picks TRBD1, but there is no DNA to check that call. The length of the CDR3 is 15 residues. Germline-derived CDR1 and CDR2 are SQVTM and ANQGSEA. The CDR3: CSAKTGFVDNSPLHF.

This clonotype is deemed medium-sized (0.01 to 0.1%) by its frequency. The gene calls are TRBV14 and TRBJ1-2. This CDR3 region has 15 residues. The V gene's germline CDR1 is SGHDN and CDR2 FVKESK. The CDR3 protein is CASSQDRRVHYGYTF.

V gene TRBV7-6 combines with J gene TRBJ2-7; the TCRdb call, TRBD2, lacks DNA for checking. CDR1 and CDR2 (germline): SGHVS, FNYEAQ. This CDR3 spans 14 amino acids. The CDR3 region is CASSVAGEGYEQYF. Using reference TRBV7-6 and TRBJ2-7 for the parts outside the CDR3, the full variable domain is GAGVSQSPRYKVTKRGQDVALRCDPISGHVSLYWYRQALGQGPEFLTYFNYEAQQDKSGLPNDRFSAERPEGSISTLTIQRTEQRDSAMYRCASSVAGEGYEQYFGPGTRLTVT.

The V call is TRBV5-4, the J call TRBJ2-5; the D call of TRBD1 rests on TCRdb alone, since no DNA is present to check it. Per the germline V gene, CDR1 is SGHNT and CDR2 is YYREEE (reference sequence). The CDR3 covers 13 residues. The chain's CDR3 is CASSSRGAETQYF.

This chain uses TRBV24-1 with TRBJ2-3. Germline values: CDR1 KGHDR, CDR2 SFDVKD. The CDR3 contains 15 residues. CDR3 amino acids: CATSDPTEAGDTQYF.

Its frequency marks this clonotype as medium-sized. V gene TRBV15 combines with J gene TRBJ2-5; TCRdb picks TRBD1, but there is no DNA to check that call. The CDR3 has 13 amino acids. Germline lookup yields CDR1 LNHNV and CDR2 YYDKDF (reference sequence). The CDR3 is CATSRPRGETQYF.